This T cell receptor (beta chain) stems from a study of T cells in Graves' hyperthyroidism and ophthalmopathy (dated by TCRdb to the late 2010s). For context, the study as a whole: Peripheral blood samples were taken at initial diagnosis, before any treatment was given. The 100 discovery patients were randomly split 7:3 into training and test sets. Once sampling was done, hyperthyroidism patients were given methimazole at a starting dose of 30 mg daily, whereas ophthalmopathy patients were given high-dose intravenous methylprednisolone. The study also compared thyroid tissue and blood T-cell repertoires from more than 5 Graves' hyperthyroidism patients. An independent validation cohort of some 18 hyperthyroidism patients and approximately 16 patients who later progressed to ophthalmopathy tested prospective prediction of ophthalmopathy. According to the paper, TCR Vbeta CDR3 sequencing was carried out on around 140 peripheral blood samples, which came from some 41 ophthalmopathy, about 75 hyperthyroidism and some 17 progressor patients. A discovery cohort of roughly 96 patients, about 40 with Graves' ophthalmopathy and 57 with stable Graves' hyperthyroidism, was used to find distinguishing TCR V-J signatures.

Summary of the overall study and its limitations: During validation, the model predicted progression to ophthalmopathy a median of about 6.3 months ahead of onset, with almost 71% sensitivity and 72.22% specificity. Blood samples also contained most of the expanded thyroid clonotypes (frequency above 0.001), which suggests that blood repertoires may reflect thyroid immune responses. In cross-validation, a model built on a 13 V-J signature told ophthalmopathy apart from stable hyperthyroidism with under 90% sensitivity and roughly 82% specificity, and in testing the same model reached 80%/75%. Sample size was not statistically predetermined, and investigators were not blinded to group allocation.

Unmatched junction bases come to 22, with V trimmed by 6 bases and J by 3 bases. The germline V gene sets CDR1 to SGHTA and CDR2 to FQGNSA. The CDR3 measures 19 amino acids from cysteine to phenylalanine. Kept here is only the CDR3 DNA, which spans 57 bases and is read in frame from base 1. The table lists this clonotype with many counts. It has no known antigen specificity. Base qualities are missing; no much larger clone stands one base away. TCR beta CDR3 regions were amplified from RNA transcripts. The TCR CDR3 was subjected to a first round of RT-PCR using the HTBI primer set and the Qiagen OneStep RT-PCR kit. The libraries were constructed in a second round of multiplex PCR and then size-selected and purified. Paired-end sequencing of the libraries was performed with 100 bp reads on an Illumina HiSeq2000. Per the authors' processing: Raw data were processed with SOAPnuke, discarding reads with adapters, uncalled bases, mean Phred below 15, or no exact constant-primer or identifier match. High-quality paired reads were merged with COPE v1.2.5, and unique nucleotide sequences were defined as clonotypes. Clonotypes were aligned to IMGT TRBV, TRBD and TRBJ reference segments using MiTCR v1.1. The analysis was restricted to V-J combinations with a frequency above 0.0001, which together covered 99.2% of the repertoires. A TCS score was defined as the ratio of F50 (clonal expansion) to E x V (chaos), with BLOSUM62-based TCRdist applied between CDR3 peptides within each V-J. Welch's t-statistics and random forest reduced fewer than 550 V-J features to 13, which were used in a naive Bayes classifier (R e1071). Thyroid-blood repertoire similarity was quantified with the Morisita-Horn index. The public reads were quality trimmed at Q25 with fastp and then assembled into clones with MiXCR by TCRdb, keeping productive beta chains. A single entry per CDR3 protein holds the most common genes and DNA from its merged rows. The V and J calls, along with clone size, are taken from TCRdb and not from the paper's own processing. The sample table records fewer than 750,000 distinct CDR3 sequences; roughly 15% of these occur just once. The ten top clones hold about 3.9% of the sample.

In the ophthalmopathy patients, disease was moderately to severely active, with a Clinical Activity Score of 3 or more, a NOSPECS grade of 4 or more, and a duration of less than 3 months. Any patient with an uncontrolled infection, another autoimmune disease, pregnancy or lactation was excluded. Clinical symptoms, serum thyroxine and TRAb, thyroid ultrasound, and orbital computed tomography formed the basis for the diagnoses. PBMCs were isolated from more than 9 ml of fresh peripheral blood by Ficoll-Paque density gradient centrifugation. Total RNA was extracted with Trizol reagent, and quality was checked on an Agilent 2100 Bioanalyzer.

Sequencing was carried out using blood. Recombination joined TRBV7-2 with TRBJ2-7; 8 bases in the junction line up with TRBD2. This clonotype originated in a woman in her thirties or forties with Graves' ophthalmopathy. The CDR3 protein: CASSLPRQGLSGMYYEQYF. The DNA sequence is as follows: TGTGCCAGCAGTTTACCGCGCCAGGGCCTTAGCGGGATGTACTACGAGCAGTACTTC.